The 29 T cell receptor beta chains reported below all come from one sample, sequenced in a study of blood T cells in healthy people across ages. The use of a sample-barcoded 5' primer and a J-beta primer mix characterized a second PCR of about 7 to 12 cycles. Each CDR3 protein gets one entry after TCRdb re-called the 5' RACE reads with MiXCR. The sample contains roughly 1.5 million distinct CDR3 sequences, 35% to 45% of which appear only once. The sequencing input was blood. These receptor sequences come from a woman aged 18-29 years in good health.

This clonotype has just a few counts. The chain is built from TRBV20-1 and TRBJ2-1; D ambiguous. The CDR3 has 14 amino acids. Trimming cost V 3 bases and J 5 bases, with 14 bases left between them. Per germline, CDR1 DFQATT and CDR2 SNEGSKA (reference sequence). The CDR3 loop is CSASYDLVDNEQFF. The CDR3 DNA follows: TGCAGTGCTAGTTACGATCTCGTTGACAATGAGCAGTTCTTC.

This clonotype was observed a handful of times. The rearrangement joins TRBV5-5 to TRBJ2-5, with no clear D. The DNA end favors TRBJ2-7, so the J call may be wrong. In germline, CDR1 is SGHKS, CDR2 YYEKEE (reference sequence). This CDR3 spans 15 amino acids. CDR3 in DNA: TGTGCCAGCAGCTTCGGTGTGAGTCCCCTTTACGAGCAGTACTTC. This gives the protein CASSFGVSPLYEQYF.

The chain employs TRBV19 and TRBJ1-4, with a possible D match to TRBD1 (6 bases). V lost 5 bases and J 0 bases, leaving 13 bases between the germline ends. Germline values: CDR1 LNHDA, CDR2 SQIVND (reference sequence). The CDR3 is 16 residues long. The CDR3 DNA is TGTGCCAGTAGTCCTCGGACAGCCTCAACTAATGAAAAACTGTTTTTT. It specifies CASSPRTASTNEKLFF.

J is TRBJ1-1 and V is TRBV20-1, with 7 bases lining up with TRBD1. V shed 3 bases, J shed 0 bases, and the junction held 7 bases outside the gene matches. This CDR3 is built from 15 residues. Germline V CDR1 and CDR2: DFQATT, SNEGSKA (reference sequence). The CDR3 DNA reads TGCAGTGCTAGGGAGGGGGCGCGGGTGAACACTGAAGCTTTCTTT. It encodes CSAREGARVNTEAFF.

In this sample, this clonotype turned up a few times. V usage is TRBV12-3 or TRBV12-4 and J usage is TRBJ1-6; 9 bases align to TRBD1. The CDR3 covers 14 residues. Unmatched junction bases numbered 3, after V lost 6 bases and J lost 6 bases. The CDR3 loop reads CASSEDRGNSPLHF. The CDR3 bases are TGTGCCAGCAGCGAGGACAGGGGTAATTCACCCCTCCACTTT.

This clonotype has only a few counts. The CDR3 region has the DNA TGTGCCAGCAGTGATCGGGTAACTAATGAAAAACTGTTTTTT. Protein: CASSDRVTNEKLFF. The chain combines TRBV25-1 with TRBJ1-4; D not resolved. V was trimmed by 3 bases and J by 1 base, leaving 6 bases between them. The CDR3 has 14 residues. The germline CDR1 and CDR2 sequences are MGHDK and SYGVNS.

A note on this clonotype: This may be a read error: a much more frequent sequence differs by one nucleotide. V gene TRBV28 combines with J gene TRBJ2-5; D remains ambiguous. The CDR3 is made up of 13 amino acids. Germline CDR1 reads MDHEN; CDR2 reads SYDVKM. CDR3 DNA sequence: TGTGCCTGCAGTTTAGGGTGGCGGGAGACCCAGTACTTC. Its translation is CACSLGWRETQYF.

This clonotype was found a few times. The chain employs TRBV6-2 or TRBV6-3 and TRBJ2-1, with TRBD2 identical over 9 bases. The germline CDR1 and CDR2 sequences are MNHEY and SVGEGT. The length of the CDR3 is 17 residues. V was clipped by 2 bases and J by 4 bases; unmatched bases: 9. Here the CDR3 reads CASSYNNLAGGYNEQFF. CDR3 coding DNA: TGTGCCAGCAGTTACAATAACTTGGCGGGGGGGTACAATGAGCAGTTCTTC.

The chain uses TRBV4-3 and TRBJ2-1; possibly TRBD2 for D (5 bases). Germline V gives CDR1 LGHNA, CDR2 YSLEER. Trimming cost V 3 bases and J 6 bases, with 24 bases left between them. The CDR3 consists of 18 residues. CDR3 DNA sequence: TGCGCCAGCAGCCAGATAGGACTCGGGCGCGATACAAGCAATGAGCAGTTCTTC. Protein product: CASSQIGLGRDTSNEQFF.

There are a few counts of this clonotype. The V and J genes are TRBV20-1 and TRBJ2-2, with D unclear. Trimming shortened V by 3 bases and J by 2 bases, and 7 bases separated the two germline ends. Germline CDR1 DFQATT, CDR2 SNEGSKA (reference sequence). The CDR3 covers 13 residues. DNA for the CDR3: TGCAGTGCTAGCTCGTCAAACACCGGGGAGCTGTTTTTT. This gives the protein CSASSSNTGELFF.

The CDR3 DNA reads as TGCAGCGTTGGCAGAGGGGGCAGGGGGGAAGAGACCCAGTACTTC. Its protein is CSVGRGGRGEETQYF. The chain joins TRBV29-1 to TRBJ2-7; D is possibly TRBD1 (7 bases). The J call may be faulty, since TRBJ2-5 better matches the DNA end. The CDR3 length is 15 residues. Germline lookup yields CDR1 SQVTM and CDR2 ANQGSEA.

The genes are TRBV15 and TRBJ2-7; perhaps D is TRBD1 or TRBD2 (5 bases each). The better agreement between TRBJ2-5 and the DNA end casts doubt on the J call. The CDR3 runs to 15 residues. From germline, CDR1 is LNHNV and CDR2 YYDKDF (reference sequence). The CDR3 loop reads CATSRGDPSSETQYF. DNA for the CDR3: TGTGCCACCAGCAGAGGGGACCCTTCGAGCGAGACCCAGTACTTC.

There are many counts of this clonotype. The chain recombines TRBV9 with TRBJ2-5; D is unresolved. Germline lookup yields CDR1 SGDLS and CDR2 YYNGEE. Trimming took 4 bases from V and 2 from J, leaving 12 bases between them. The CDR3 contains 14 residues. DNA for the CDR3: TGTGCCAGCAGCTTACAAGTTTTTCAAGAGACCCAGTACTTC. It encodes CASSLQVFQETQYF.

This clonotype was found once. V gene TRBV7-2 combines with J gene TRBJ2-7; 12 bases align to TRBD2. Per the germline V gene, CDR1 is SGHTA and CDR2 is FQGNSA. This CDR3 region has 13 residues. J gave up 12 bases and V 1 base, and 4 bases lay outside the gene matches. The CDR3 protein is CASSLGLAGDRYF. The DNA for the CDR3 is TGTGCCAGCAGCTTAGGACTAGCGGGAGATCGGTACTTC.

This clonotype occurred a few times. The chain links TRBV12-3 or TRBV12-4 to TRBJ1-5; 7 positions match TRBD1. The length of the CDR3 is 14 residues. The V segment lost 7 bases and the J segment 3 bases; nucleotides outside the gene matches: 6. The CDR3 nucleotides are TGTGCCAGCAACCCAGGGGGGGCCAATCAGCCCCAGCATTTT. It translates to CASNPGGANQPQHF.

V and J are TRBV29-1 and TRBJ2-1; 7 bases line up with TRBD2. Losses at the gene ends were 8 bases for V and 2 bases for J; bases not matched to a gene: 3. This CDR3 has 12 amino acids. Germline V gene sequence: CDR1 SQVTM, CDR2 ANQGSEA. The CDR3: CSWREPYNEQFF. CDR3 in DNA: TGCAGCTGGCGGGAGCCCTACAATGAGCAGTTCTTC.

A remark on this clonotype: A junction end diverges from the germline sequence, so it may reflect a read error. V and J are TRBV5-1 and TRBJ2-2; D not certain. The germline gives CDR1 SGHRS, CDR2 YFSETQ. This CDR3 spans 14 amino acids. The CDR3 here is CTSSSRQNTGELFF. Written as DNA, the CDR3 is TGCACCAGCAGTTCTAGACAGAACACCGGGGAGCTGTTTTTT.

This clonotype appeared a few times. The chain carries TRBV7-6 and TRBJ2-1, with D maybe TRBD2 (5 bases). V dropped 5 bases and J dropped 4 bases, with 12 bases sitting between them. This CDR3 comprises 14 residues. CDR1 and CDR2 (germline): SGHVS, FNYEAQ. Written as DNA, the CDR3 is TGTGCCAGCAGCCACCCGGACTGGTACAATGAGCAGTTCTTC. Amino acids: CASSHPDWYNEQFF.

Comments on this clonotype: Being one base from a much bigger clone, this may be a read error. J is TRBJ1-2 and V is TRBV29-1, with D maybe TRBD1 (5 bases). This CDR3 is built from 12 residues. Germline V gene data show CDR1 as SQVTM and CDR2 as ANQGSEA. DNA of the CDR3: TGCAGCGTAGCCGGGACGGATTATGACTACACCTTC. Encoded protein: CSVAGTDYDYTF.

This clonotype appeared many times. The chain recombines TRBV7-2 with TRBJ2-7, with 10 bases lining up with TRBD2. Per the germline V gene, CDR1 is SGHTA and CDR2 is FQGNSA. This CDR3 has 15 amino acids. The junction had 10 bases not matched to a gene; V was cut back by 7 bases and J by 4 bases. CDR3 in DNA: TGTGCCAGCACGCTAAAGCGGGAGGGCCCTTACGAGCAGTACTTC. Its protein product is CASTLKREGPYEQYF.

This clonotype was observed a handful of times. The chain uses TRBV20-1 and TRBJ1-5; 7 nucleotides line up with TRBD1. Germline trimming cut 6 bases from V and 3 bases from J; bases unmatched to any gene: 14. This CDR3 contains 16 residues. The V gene's germline CDR1 is DFQATT and CDR2 SNEGSKA (reference sequence). The CDR3: CSAASNRGGVNQPQHF. CDR3 DNA sequence: TGCAGTGCAGCTTCGAACAGGGGAGGGGTCAATCAGCCCCAGCATTTT.

V usage is TRBV5-1 and J usage is TRBJ2-1; D is perhaps TRBD1 (7 bases). This CDR3 spans 16 amino acids. The germline V and J ends were trimmed by 0 bases and 3 bases, with 13 bases remaining between them. Germline V gene data show CDR1 as SGHRS and CDR2 as YFSETQ. Here the CDR3 DNA reads TGCGCCAGCAGCTTGGGACAGGGACTGTACTACAATGAGCAGTTCTTC. This codes for CASSLGQGLYYNEQFF. The full variable domain, completed using reference TRBV5-1 and TRBJ2-1, is KAGVTQTPRYLIKTRGQQVTLSCSPISGHRSVSWYQQTPGQGLQFLFEYFSETQRNKGNFPGRFSGRQFSNSRSEMNVSTLELGDSALYLCASSLGQGLYYNEQFFGPGTRLTVL.

V and J are TRBV4-3 and TRBJ1-6; no clear D. Between the trimmed V and J ends, which lost 0 bases and 14 bases, there was a span of 17 bases. The CDR3 spans 15 residues. The germline V gene encodes CDR1 LGHNA and CDR2 YSLEER. CDR3 DNA: TGCGCCAGCAGCCAAGATTGGAACTCCTTCGGCGCCCTCCACTTT. It encodes CASSQDWNSFGALHF.

The genes are TRBV5-6 and TRBJ2-5; maybe TRBD1 (6 bases). Trimming took off 4 bases at V and 11 bases at J, with 42 bases between the two ends. The CDR3 has 21 amino acids. Germline V gene sequence: CDR1 SGHDT, CDR2 YYEEEE. The DNA for the CDR3 is TGTGCCAGCAGCCCAAGGATAACAGGGCTGGGGAGTCCTGGGGCCTACAATGGGCAGTACTTC. This codes for CASSPRITGLGSPGAYNGQYF.

V is TRBV4-3 and J is TRBJ2-5; D is perhaps TRBD2 (7 bases). Germline V gene lookup returns CDR1 LGHNA and CDR2 YSLEER. The CDR3 runs 15 residues. Trimming left V 0 bases short and J 9 bases short, with 17 bases between. CDR3 sequence (DNA): TGCGCCAGCAGCCAAGAGGGGGGGCAACGGGAGGCCCAGTACTTC. It codes for CASSQEGGQREAQYF.

This clonotype was found a few times. V is TRBV20-1 and J is TRBJ2-7; 8 bases are a match to TRBD2. CDR1 is DFQATT, CDR2 SNEGSKA, per germline (reference sequence). The V gene end was trimmed by 4 bases and the J gene end by 3 bases; junction bases not matched to a gene: 11. This CDR3 has 15 amino acids. The CDR3 region is CSAKRGLSPDYEQYF. Written as DNA, the CDR3 is TGCAGTGCTAAGCGGGGGCTTTCCCCCGACTACGAGCAGTACTTC.

The V call is TRBV6-6, the J call TRBJ1-4; D is possibly TRBD1 (5 bases). The CDR3 is 15 amino acids. Trimming removed 6 bases at V and 3 bases at J, with 14 bases between. Germline loops: CDR1 MNHNY, CDR2 SVGAGI (reference sequence). This CDR3 reads CASSSPGPANEKLFF. DNA of the CDR3: TGTGCCAGCAGCTCCCCGGGACCCGCTAATGAAAAACTGTTTTTT.

This clonotype was found a few times. J is TRBJ2-3 and V is TRBV12-3 or TRBV12-4, with D perhaps TRBD1 or TRBD2 (6 bases each). The CDR3 runs 16 residues. V lost 5 bases, J lost 1 base, and 16 bases lay in between. This chain's CDR3 is CASSGPEGGGTDTQYF. The CDR3 DNA sequence: TGTGCCAGCAGTGGACCCGAGGGGGGTGGCACAGATACGCAGTATTTT.

In this sample, this clonotype turned up many times. This chain links TRBV7-9 with TRBJ1-2; TRBD1 might be the D (5 bases). Germline values: CDR1 SEHNR, CDR2 FQNEAQ (reference sequence). This CDR3 has 13 amino acids. With 3 bases removed from V and 4 bases from J, the gap between germline ends came to 9 bases. The CDR3 reads CASSFRGPYGYTF. CDR3 in DNA: TGTGCCAGCAGCTTTCGGGGCCCCTATGGCTACACCTTC.